The next 4 T cell receptor beta chains were all read from a single sample in a study of control samples from healthy donors and cancer patients. The protocol was immunoSEQ multiplex PCR, while the TCRdb copy is restricted to in-frame clones and leaves out a portion. Among under 75,000 clones, 85% were seen once, and the ten largest hold 4.5% to 6%. The sample comprised blood. The receptors come from a man in his forties in good health.

The rearrangement uses TRBV7-3 and TRBJ2-6; 8 nucleotides align to TRBD1. The V segment lost 5 bases and the J segment 0 bases; nucleotides outside the gene matches: 9. CDR1 and CDR2 from the germline V gene are SGHTA and FQGTGA. The CDR3 is 18 amino acids. The CDR3 region has the DNA TGTGCCAGCAGCCCGCTGGACAGGGAACTCTCTGGGGCCAACGTCCTGACTTTC. It codes for CASSPLDRELSGANVLTF.

A note on this clone: The junction shows a germline mismatch at one end, possibly a read error. The chain has TRBV4-1 and TRBJ1-4; 7 bases are shared with TRBD1. The germline CDR1 and CDR2 sequences are MGHRA and YSYEKL. The CDR3 is 15 residues long. The CDR3 reads CASTQAGGSGEKLFF. CDR3 coding DNA: TGCGCCAGCACCCAAGCAGGGGGGTCGGGTGAAAAACTGTTTTTT.

CDR3: CASSPSSGTSTDTQYF. CDR3 DNA sequence: TGTGCCAGCAGTCCCTCTAGCGGGACTAGCACAGATACGCAGTATTTT. The rearrangement links TRBV28 to TRBJ2-3, with 9 positions matching TRBD2. J lost 0 bases, V lost 5 bases, and 6 bases had no gene match. This CDR3 has 16 residues. Germline loops: CDR1 MDHEN, CDR2 SYDVKM.

This chain joins TRBV2 and TRBJ1-5; 9 bases agree with TRBD1. CDR3 length: 15 amino acids. In germline, CDR1 is SNHLY, CDR2 FYNNEI. V lost 4 bases, J lost 6 bases, and 7 bases stayed unmatched. CDR3 DNA sequence: TGTGCCAGCAGTGTGGCGACAGGGGGACGTCAGCCCCAGCATTTT. Residues: CASSVATGGRQPQHF.